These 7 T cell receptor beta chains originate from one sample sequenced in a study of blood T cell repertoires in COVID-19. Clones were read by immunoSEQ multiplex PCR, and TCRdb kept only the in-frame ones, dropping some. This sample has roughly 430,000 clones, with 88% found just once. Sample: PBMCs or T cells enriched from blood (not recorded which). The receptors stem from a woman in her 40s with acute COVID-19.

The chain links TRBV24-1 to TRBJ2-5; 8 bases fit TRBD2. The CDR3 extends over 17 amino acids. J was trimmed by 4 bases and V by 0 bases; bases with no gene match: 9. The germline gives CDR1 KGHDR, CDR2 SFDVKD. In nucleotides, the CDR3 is TGTGCCACCAGTGATTTGGACGGGGGGGGTCTCCGAGAGACCCAGTACTTC. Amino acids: CATSDLDGGGLRETQYF.

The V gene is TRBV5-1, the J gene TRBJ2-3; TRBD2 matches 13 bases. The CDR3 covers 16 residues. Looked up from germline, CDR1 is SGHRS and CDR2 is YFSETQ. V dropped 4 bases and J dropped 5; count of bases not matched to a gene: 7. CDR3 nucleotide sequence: TGCGCCAGCAGCCTGACTAGCGGGGGGCCGATAGATACGCAGTATTTT. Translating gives CASSLTSGGPIDTQYF.

The CDR3 DNA reads as TGTGCCAGCAGCTCCAGGCTAGCGGGGGCGGATGAGCAGTTCTTC. Translating it yields CASSSRLAGADEQFF. V is TRBV5-4 and J is TRBJ2-1; 10 bases map to TRBD2. Germline CDR1 SGHNT, CDR2 YYREEE (reference sequence). The CDR3 is 15 residues long. V dropped 3 bases and J dropped 8; count of bases not matched to a gene: 8.

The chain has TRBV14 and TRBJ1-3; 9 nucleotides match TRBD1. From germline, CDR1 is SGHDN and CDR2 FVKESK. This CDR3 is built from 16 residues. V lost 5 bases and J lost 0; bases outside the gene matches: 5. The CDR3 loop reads CASSATGGSSGNTIYF. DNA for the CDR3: TGTGCCAGCAGCGCCACAGGGGGCTCCTCTGGAAACACCATATATTTT.

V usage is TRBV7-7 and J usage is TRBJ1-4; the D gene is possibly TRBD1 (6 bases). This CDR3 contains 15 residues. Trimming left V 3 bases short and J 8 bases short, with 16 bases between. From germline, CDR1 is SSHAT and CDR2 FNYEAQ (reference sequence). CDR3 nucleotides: TGTGCCAGCAGCTTTAGGTTGGCAGGGGACGAAAAACTGTTTTTT. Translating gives CASSFRLAGDEKLFF.

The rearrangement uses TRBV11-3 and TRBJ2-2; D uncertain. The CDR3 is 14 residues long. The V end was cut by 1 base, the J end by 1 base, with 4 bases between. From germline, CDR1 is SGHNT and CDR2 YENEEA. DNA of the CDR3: TGTGCCAGCAGCTTAGGCGGGAACACCGGGGAGCTGTTTTTT. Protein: CASSLGGNTGELFF.

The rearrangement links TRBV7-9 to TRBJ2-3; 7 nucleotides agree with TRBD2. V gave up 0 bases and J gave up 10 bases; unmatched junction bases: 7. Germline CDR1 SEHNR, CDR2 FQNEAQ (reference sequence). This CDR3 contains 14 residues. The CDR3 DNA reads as TGTGCCAGCAGCTTAGCCGGGGGGACTCCGGCGCAGTATTTT. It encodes CASSLAGGTPAQYF.